This T cell receptor beta chain came from a study of OX40 agonist ivuxolimab in advanced cancers. Regarding the research as a whole: Ivuxolimab was an agonistic, fully human IgG2 monoclonal antibody directed against OX40 (CD134), a costimulatory receptor. Intravenous ivuxolimab was administered to patients every 2 weeks at six dose levels: 0.01, 0.1, 0.3, 1.5, 3 and 10 mg/kg. Among the 50 to 55 dose-escalation patients, around 19 had hepatocellular carcinoma, approximately 15 melanoma, 9 renal cell carcinoma and 9 head and neck cancer. In the dose-escalation cohort, around four fifths of patients were male, and the mean age was around 65 years with a range of about 20 to 90. Patients were allowed to have had prior anti-PD-1, anti-PD-L1 or anti-CTLA-4 therapy, and roughly 40% of the dose-escalation patients had been treated with checkpoint inhibitors. Partial responses occurred in three dose-escalation patients: two with cutaneous melanoma and one with hepatocellular carcinoma. Peripheral TCRbeta sequencing aimed to test whether ivuxolimab altered TCR sequence diversity and caused clonal T-cell expansion. The paper describes the monotherapy dose-escalation part (N of about 57 patients) of the phase I trial of ivuxolimab.

Of note for this clone: Its antigen has not been determined. No much larger clone exists at a distance of one base, and base qualities are not known.

Genomic DNA was extracted from sorted cells for sequencing of the TCRbeta CDR3 region. The immunoSEQ Assay was used to sequence the TCRbeta CDR3 regions. As stored in TCRdb, this immuneACCESS dataset retains in-frame rearrangements with V and J assigned. A fraction of the clones does not appear; measured against another copy, unresolved V genes explain less than half of the discrepancy, and the remainder lacks a known reason. The sample table contains 80,000 to 100,000 clones; only one count was recorded for 88% of them. The ten most abundant clones make up around 0.8% of the sample. Patients with a history of autoimmune disease or receiving systemic immunosuppression were excluded from the trial. Peripheral blood for TCR sequencing was collected from all dose cohorts at baseline, on cycle 4 day 1, and on cycle 7 day 1. Samples came from an open-label, multicenter, first-in-human phase I dose-escalation trial of ivuxolimab. Adults with locally advanced or metastatic melanoma, renal cell, hepatocellular, or head and neck squamous cell carcinoma were enrolled in the trial. CD4+ and CD8+ T cells were sorted separately from peripheral blood before TCR sequencing.

Cut back by 0 bases and 3 bases, the V and J ends lie 6 bases apart. Per the germline V gene, SGHTA is the CDR1 and FQGNSA is the CDR2. The CDR3 contains 14 residues, cysteine and phenylalanine counted. The DNA shown is the 42-base CDR3, in frame from base 1. The paper as a whole reports these results and caveats: Low levels of normalized T-cell clonal expansion were also seen in some patients who did not respond. At doses of 0.1 to 3.0 mg/kg, clonal expansion of both CD4+ and CD8+ T cells in blood was seen between baseline and week 6. After ivuxolimab, CD8+ T cells had more expanded clones than CD4+ T cells on average. The antigen specificity of the clonally expanded peripheral T cells was not determined. In the 0.1-3.0 mg/kg groups, partial responders had among the lowest normalized peripheral clonal expansion, particularly in CD8+ T cells.

The origin of this receptor is an adult with an advanced solid tumor such as melanoma, head and neck, liver or kidney cancer. The specimen was CD4+ or CD8+ T cells sorted from blood, collected in a trial of the OX40 agonist ivuxolimab. This chain is built from TRBV7-2 and TRBJ2-1, and perhaps TRBD2 as D gene, on 5 matching bases. Here the CDR3 is given as CASSLAEGYNEQFF. The DNA sequence is as follows: TGTGCCAGCAGCTTAGCCGAGGGCTACAATGAGCAGTTCTTC.